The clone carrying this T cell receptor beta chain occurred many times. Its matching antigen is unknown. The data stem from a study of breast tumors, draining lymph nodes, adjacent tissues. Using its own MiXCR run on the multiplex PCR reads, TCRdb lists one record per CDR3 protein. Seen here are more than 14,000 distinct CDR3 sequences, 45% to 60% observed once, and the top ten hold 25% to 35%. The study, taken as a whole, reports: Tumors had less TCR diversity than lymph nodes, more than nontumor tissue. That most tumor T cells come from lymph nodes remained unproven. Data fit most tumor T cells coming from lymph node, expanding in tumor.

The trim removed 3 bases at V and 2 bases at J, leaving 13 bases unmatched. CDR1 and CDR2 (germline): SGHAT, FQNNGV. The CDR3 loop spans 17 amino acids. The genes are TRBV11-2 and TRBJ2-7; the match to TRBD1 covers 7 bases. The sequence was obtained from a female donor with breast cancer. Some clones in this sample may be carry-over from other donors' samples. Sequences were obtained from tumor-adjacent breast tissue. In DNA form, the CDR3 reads TGTGCCAGCAGCTTCCCTCTGGACAGGCCGAATCCCTACGAGCAGTACTTC. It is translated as CASSFPLDRPNPYEQYF.